In this sample, the clone carrying this TCR beta chain turned up once. Different DNA sequences within this sample yield the same CDR3. The data were taken from a study of blood T cell repertoires in COVID-19. As for the study in general: The analysed material was cDNA or gDNA that came from T cells, B-cell-depleted T cells, or PBMCs.

TCRdb's copy holds only in-frame clones and misses some; the assay was immunoSEQ multiplex PCR. This table has roughly 250,000 clones, approximately 79% appearing once. The CDR3 spans 14 residues. Germline V lookup: CDR1 LGHDT, CDR2 YNNKEL (reference sequence). The V segment lost 4 bases and the J segment 7 bases; nucleotides outside the gene matches: 2. The clonotype comes from a woman of 80 years or more with active or convalescent COVID-19. V is TRBV3-1 (or the pseudogene TRBV3-2) and J is TRBJ1-6, with TRBD1 matching over 9 bases. Specimen: peripheral blood. Here the CDR3 reads CASSLGQGNSPLHF. In nucleotides, the CDR3 is TGTGCCAGCAGCCTGGGACAGGGAAATTCACCCCTCCACTTT.